One T cell receptor (beta chain) is described in this entry. The CDR3 has 16 amino acids. Germline lookup yields CDR1 MGHRA and CDR2 YSYEKL. Trimming shortened V by 4 bases and J by 0 bases, and 13 bases separated the two germline ends. This sample is part of a study of human T cells and chemical hapten exposure. Study as a whole: During the approximately 25-week study period, patients had diphenylcyclopropenone applied to the scalp every week. Recorded diagnoses among the mostly female patients were alopecia areata, totalis or universalis.

The time point is: patch test 3, about 24 weeks after DPC sensitization. Treatment reported: therapeutic diphenylcyclopropenone sensitization with weekly scalp DPC. TCRdb processed the RACE reads anew with MiXCR; each CDR3 protein has one entry. The table lists 150,000 to 200,000 distinct CDR3 sequences, about 27% of them singletons, with around 1.9% in the top ten. The chain has TRBV4-1 and TRBJ1-3; D unclear. The TCR was taken from a woman aged 18 to 35 with alopecia areata. Some clones in this sample may be carry-over from other donors' samples. This sample comprised whole blood, obtained in connection with sensitization to the hapten diphenylcyclopropenone (DPC). The CDR3 DNA is TGCGCCAGCAGCCGGACGGACTGGAGCTCTGGAAACACCATATATTTT. This codes for CASSRTDWSSGNTIYF.